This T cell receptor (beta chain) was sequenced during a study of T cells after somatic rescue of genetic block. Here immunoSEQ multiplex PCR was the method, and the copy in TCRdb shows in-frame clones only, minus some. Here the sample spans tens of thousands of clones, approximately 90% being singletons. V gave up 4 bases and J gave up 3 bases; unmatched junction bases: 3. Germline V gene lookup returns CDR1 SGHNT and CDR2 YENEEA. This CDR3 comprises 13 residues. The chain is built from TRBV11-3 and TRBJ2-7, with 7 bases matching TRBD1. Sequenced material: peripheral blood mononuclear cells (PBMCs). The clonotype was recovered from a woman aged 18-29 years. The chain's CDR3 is CASSSRDSYEQYF. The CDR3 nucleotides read TGTGCCAGCAGCTCCCGGGACAGCTACGAGCAGTACTTC.